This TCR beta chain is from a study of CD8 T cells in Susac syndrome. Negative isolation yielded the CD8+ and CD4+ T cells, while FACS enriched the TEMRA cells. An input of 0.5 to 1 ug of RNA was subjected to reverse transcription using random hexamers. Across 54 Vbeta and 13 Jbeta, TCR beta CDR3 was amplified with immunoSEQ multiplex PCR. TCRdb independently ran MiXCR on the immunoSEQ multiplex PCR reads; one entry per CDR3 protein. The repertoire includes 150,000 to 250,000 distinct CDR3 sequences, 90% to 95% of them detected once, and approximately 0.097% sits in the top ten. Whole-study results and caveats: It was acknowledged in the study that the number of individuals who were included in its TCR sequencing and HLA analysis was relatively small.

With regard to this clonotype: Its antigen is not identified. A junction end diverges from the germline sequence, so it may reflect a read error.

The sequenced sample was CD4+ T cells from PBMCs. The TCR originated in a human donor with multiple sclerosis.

Written as DNA, the CDR3 is TGTGCCAGCTCACCGGGTGTGATGCAGGATTCACCCCTCCATTTT. Translating gives CASSPGVMQDSPLHF. The J gene is TRBJ1-6, the V gene TRBV18; D remains unclear. There are 15 residues in the CDR3. Germline CDR1 reads KGHSH; CDR2 reads LQKENI.